This TCR beta chain was found in a study of T cells after posttransplantation cyclophosphamide (dated by TCRdb to 2016 to 2017). As for the study more broadly: Using TRB sequencing, the study followed how the T cell repertoire reconstituted after myeloablative bone marrow transplantation in which posttransplantation cyclophosphamide served as GVHD prophylaxis. Antigen receptor sequencing covered samples from roughly 35 PTCy-treated patients and some 15 of their related bone marrow donors. Blood from every one of the 30 to 40 PTCy patients who had 1-year posttransplant specimens underwent TRB sequencing. In 3 patients, TRB sequencing was also performed on up to roughly 3 more blood samples taken 2 to 5.2 years after transplant, and in a handful of patients, pretransplant blood was also TRB-sequenced. Because TRA and TRB clonality were tightly correlated in nine or ten samples, subsequent TCR analyses were focused on TRB only. Public TRB sequences were queried against a database of over 3,600 sequences associated with responses to pathogens, tumor antigens, self-antigens and alloantigens.

Including cysteine and phenylalanine, the CDR3 has 15 amino acids. Just CDR3 DNA is preserved here, 45 bases in frame from base 1. Trimming takes 5 bases from V and 0 bases from J, and the germline ends sit 12 bases apart. CDR1 and CDR2, per the germline V gene, are SGHTA and FQGTGA. TRB sequencing was run on genomic DNA with either the immunoSEQ assay at survey resolution or the hsTCRB kit. Turning to the authors' computational methods: The immunoSEQ software was used for initial read processing, and the LymphoSeq R package was used for repertoire analyses. Clonality was computed as 1 minus normalized Shannon entropy; Gini coefficient was also calculated for each TRB dataset. To infer phenotypes in unsorted samples, TRB sequences from sorted subsets of the recipient or donor were mapped onto the unsorted samples of the same recipient. TCRdb retrieved this table from immuneACCESS and kept in-frame rearrangements only. Not all clones are present; in checked studies, unresolved V genes account for under half, and no reason is known for the remainder. That table gives V, J and clone size, and the DNA gave D and trimming. For this sample the table gives tens of thousands of clones, of which around 80% were detected only once. The ten largest clonotypes hold roughly 8.3% of the sample.

This sample's treatment or condition label indicates: high-dose cyclophosphamide on days +3 and +4 as single-agent GVHD prophylaxis. Patients in the PTCy group got busulfan and fludarabine conditioning, a marrow graft from a related or unrelated donor, and cyclophosphamide on days +3 and +4. PTCy-treated patients came from a prospective multi-institutional clinical trial. Mononuclear cells from peripheral blood and bone marrow were separated by Ficoll-Hypaque density centrifugation and then cryopreserved. Sorting of CD4+ and CD8+ T cells, including naive and memory subsets, was performed by FACS on a FACSAria II. What the study reported, not specific to this receptor: Across 35 to 55 patients, TRB clonality was highly associated with recipient CMV seropositivity and CMV reactivation, and diversity in PTCy patients was similar to diversity in CNI/methotrexate controls. The TRB repertoires of T cells infiltrating skin or GI tract showed only limited overlap with the TRB repertoires of T cells in blood. At 1-2 months, donor-recipient similarity was low but rose over the first year, and the later blood repertoires were often dominated by donor CD8+ memory clones.

To note about this clone: Its binding antigen is unknown. The sample holds no much larger clone one base away, and base qualities are not on file.

The sequence was obtained from a female patient aged 40-50 years who received an allogeneic stem cell transplant from a related donor, was CMV-positive, and had no GVHD. After transplantation, some T cells may belong to the graft donor instead of the recipient. The input for sequencing was CD4+ T cells sorted from blood, taken just over 1,900 days after a stem cell transplant with posttransplant cyclophosphamide. The V and J genes are TRBV7-3 and TRBJ2-3; TRBD2 could be the D gene, as 5 bases match. The base sequence is TGTGCCAGCAGCCCTATCGGGGATAGCACAGATACGCAGTATTTT. Translated, this gives CASSPIGDSTDTQYF.